The clone carrying this T cell receptor (beta chain) was detected only once. These data originate in a study of blood T cell repertoires in COVID-19. Authors' data handling: Counts of nucleated cells, estimated from reference gene primer amplification, were obtained. The data were produced by immunoSEQ multiplex PCR, yet TCRdb's version contains in-frame clones alone and is incomplete. V and J calls and clone size are given by that table; D and trimming were obtained from the DNA. The sample has some 190,000 clones; more than 60% are singletons. Per the germline V gene, CDR1 is SGHNT and CDR2 is YYREEE (reference sequence). The CDR3 sequence is 15 residues long. Trimming took off 4 bases at V and 8 bases at J, with 18 bases between the two ends.

The V and J genes are TRBV5-4 and TRBJ2-2; a weak D match, TRBD2 (5 bases). The receptor comes from a woman in her fifties or sixties with acute or convalescent COVID-19. Source material: peripheral blood. The chain's CDR3 is CASSPAGPRGGELFF. CDR3 coding DNA: TGTGCCAGCAGCCCGGCCGGACCCCGGGGAGGGGAGCTGTTTTTT.